What follows describes a single T cell receptor beta chain. Its cognate antigen is unknown. This CDR3 spans 14 amino acids. Trimming removed 5 bases at V and 2 bases at J, with 10 bases between. In germline, CDR1 is SGHVS, CDR2 FQNEAQ. Quantitative 5'-RACE with molecular barcodes generated TCR beta libraries. TCRdb redid the calling of the 5' RACE reads with MiXCR, one entry per CDR3 protein. The sample has fewer than 650,000 distinct CDR3 sequences, about 13% seen once. This sample stems from a study of CD8 T cells in ankylosing spondylitis. The study's findings and limits: There was reportedly significant enrichment of clones that were disease-linked in matched ankylosing spondylitis synovial fluid. Blood of patients with ankylosing spondylitis appeared to be characterized by a TCR beta motif of several highly homologous variants. Relatively rare in peripheral blood, disease-linked clones were also CD8+. A subset of motif variants has previously been described in the synovial fluid and blood of reactive arthritis.

The sequencing sample was made of blood, either unsorted or a sorted T cell fraction (not recorded which). The rearrangement uses TRBV7-8 and TRBJ2-1, with D perhaps TRBD1 or TRBD2 (6 bases each). This receptor was identified in a male donor with ankylosing spondylitis. The CDR3 sequence: CASSRGGTYNEQFF. CDR3 nucleotide sequence: TGTGCCAGCAGCCGAGGGGGGACCTACAATGAGCAGTTCTTC.